These 32 T cell receptor beta chains share one sample of origin, sequenced in a study of regulatory T cells in long-lasting Graves disease. Noted time point: persistent/refractory GD, antithyroid drugs over 5 years with positive TRAb. From RNA extracted from PBMCs, the TCR library was made. Researchers made TCR beta libraries by using iRepertoire HTBI primers and running Arm-PCR on CDR3 regions. One entry per CDR3 protein results from TCRdb running MiXCR on the multiplex PCR reads. In the table there are a few hundred thousand distinct CDR3 sequences, 20% to 25% of which are singletons. Sequencing was performed on peripheral blood mononuclear cells (PBMCs), taken when the disease was refractory, from a patient treated with antithyroid drugs. These receptors originate from a female donor with Graves disease.

In regard to this clonotype: Its ends do not fully match the called genes, so a read error is possible. The chain couples TRBV7-8 to TRBJ1-5; D possibly corresponds to TRBD1 (5 bases). Germline V lookup: CDR1 SGHVS, CDR2 FQNEAQ. The CDR3 totals 14 residues. CDR3 nucleotide sequence: TGTGCCAGCAGCTTAGGTGCGGGACCTCAGCCCCAGCGTTTT. It specifies CASSLGAGPQPQRF. The whole variable domain, filled in from reference TRBV7-8 and TRBJ1-5, reads GAGVSQSPRYKVAKRGQDVALRCDPISGHVSLFWYQQALGQGPEFLTYFQNEAQLDKSGLPSDRFFAERPEGSVSTLKIQRTQQEDSAVYLCASSLGAGPQPQRFGDGTRLSIL.

This clonotype was seen ten or more times. The V gene is TRBV7-2, the J gene TRBJ2-7; 14 bases agree with TRBD2. The V gene end was trimmed by 4 bases and the J gene end by 0 bases; junction bases not matched to a gene: 2. CDR1 and CDR2 (germline): SGHTA, FQGNSA. The CDR3 is 16 residues long. Here the CDR3 reads CASSWGTSGSSYEQYF. CDR3 sequence (DNA): TGTGCCAGCAGCTGGGGGACTAGCGGGAGCTCCTACGAGCAGTACTTC.

A remark on this clonotype: A read error may be the cause here, since a much bigger clone is one base away. The chain couples TRBV24-1 to TRBJ2-5; 7 bases are a match to TRBD2. This CDR3 has 14 amino acids. Germline CDR1 KGHDR, CDR2 SFDVKD. The CDR3 sequence: CATSDLGGREIQYF. As DNA, the CDR3 is TGTGCCACCAGTGATTTAGGAGGGAGGGAGATCCAGTACTTC.

This clonotype was found many times. The chain uses TRBV27 and TRBJ2-5; the D gene is possibly TRBD1 (5 bases). The CDR3 is 13 amino acids. V was shortened by 6 bases and J by 4 bases, with 12 bases between the two germline ends. The germline V gene has CDR1 MNHEY and CDR2 SMNVEV (reference sequence). The CDR3 DNA is TGTGCCAGCAGATCGGTGGACACAGAGACCCAGTACTTC. Encoded protein: CASRSVDTETQYF.

In this sample, this clonotype turned up a few times. V and J are TRBV20-1 and TRBJ2-5, with 12 bases aligning to TRBD2. Germline CDR1 DFQATT, CDR2 SNEGSKA (reference sequence). CDR3 length equals 16 residues. V dropped 6 bases and J dropped 5; count of bases not matched to a gene: 13. CDR3 bases: TGCAGTGCAAAGAGACTAGCGGGAGAGGGGCAGGAGACCCAGTACTTC. This translates into CSAKRLAGEGQETQYF.

With respect to this clonotype: A read error may be the cause here, since a much bigger clone is one base away. Given the absence of the conserved phenylalanine or tryptophan at the CDR3 end, a read error is likely. V and J are TRBV12-3 or TRBV12-4 and TRBJ2-2, with TRBD1 as a possible D gene (5 bases). The CDR3 is 17 residues long. Trimming removed 5 bases from V and 6 bases from J, with 22 bases in between. CDR3 amino acids: CASSPNQGREIPGELFL. The CDR3 DNA sequence: TGTGCCAGCAGTCCGAATCAAGGCAGGGAAATACCCGGGGAGCTGTTTCTT.

In this sample, this clonotype turned up many times. The rearrangement links TRBV12-3 or TRBV12-4 to TRBJ2-2; no reliable D call. V was pared by 2 bases and J by 3 bases, with 4 bases between. This CDR3 has 13 amino acids. DNA of the CDR3: TGTGCCAGCAGTTTAATTTACACCGGGGAGCTGTTTTTT. Its translation: CASSLIYTGELFF.

In its sample, this clonotype was seen many times. The chain has TRBV6-1 and TRBJ1-1; D is possibly TRBD1 (5 bases). The CDR3 extends over 17 amino acids. V was shortened by 4 bases and J by 3 bases, with 21 bases between the two germline ends. Germline V CDR1 and CDR2: MNHNS, SASEGT. Here the CDR3 DNA reads TGTGCCAGCAGTGCCAGGCGCAGGGATTATGAATACACTGAAGCTTTCTTT. Its protein is CASSARRRDYEYTEAFF.

The V gene is TRBV12-5, the J gene TRBJ1-1; D is perhaps TRBD1 (6 bases). The CDR3 covers 15 residues. The ends were cut back, 7 bases at V and 4 bases at J, with 19 bases in the middle. CDR1 LGHNT and CDR2 FRNRAP come from the germline V gene. The CDR3 sequence is CASVSADSLGTEAFF. Here the CDR3 DNA reads TGTGCTAGTGTTAGCGCGGACAGCTTGGGCACTGAAGCTTTCTTT.

This clonotype turned up a few times. The rearrangement uses TRBV9 and TRBJ1-2, with 10 bases aligning to TRBD1. There are 14 residues in the CDR3. Germline V gene lookup returns CDR1 SGDLS and CDR2 YYNGEE. J was trimmed by 6 bases and V by 3 bases; bases with no gene match: 5. CDR3 amino acids: CASSASDRGHGYTF. CDR3 nucleotide sequence: TGTGCCAGCAGCGCCTCAGACAGGGGGCATGGCTACACCTTC.

Details on this clonotype: This may be a read error: a much more frequent sequence differs by one nucleotide. V usage is TRBV24-1 and J usage is TRBJ2-2; TRBD1 aligns across 12 bases. This CDR3 is 18 amino acids long. CDR1 KGHDR and CDR2 SFDVKD come from the germline V gene. V dropped 5 bases and J dropped 0; count of bases not matched to a gene: 6. In DNA, the CDR3 is TGTGCCACCAGTGGCCCGGGACAGGGGGCGCCGAACACCGGGGAGCTGTTTTTT. Protein sequence: CATSGPGQGAPNTGELFF.

This clonotype was detected ten times or more. The chain recombines TRBV7-2 with TRBJ2-5; 9 bases align to TRBD2. The CDR3 runs 15 residues. With 4 bases clipped from V and 5 bases from J, the junction kept 8 bases outside the gene matches. From germline, CDR1 is SGHTA and CDR2 FQGNSA. The chain's CDR3 is CASSYSGSKTETQYF. The CDR3, as DNA: TGTGCCAGCAGCTATAGCGGGAGTAAGACGGAGACCCAGTACTTC.

In this sample, this clonotype turned up a few times. The chain recombines TRBV29-1 with TRBJ1-1; 7 bases line up with TRBD1. V lost 7 bases to trimming and J lost 0 bases; unmatched junction nucleotides: 8. This CDR3 has 14 amino acids. Germline CDR1 and CDR2: SQVTM and ANQGSEA. For the CDR3, the DNA is TGCAGCGCCGTGACAGGGACGATGAACACTGAAGCTTTCTTT. Amino acids: CSAVTGTMNTEAFF.

This clonotype was picked up a small number of times. The rearrangement joins TRBV11-2 to TRBJ2-7; D gene uncertain. V lost 5 bases, J lost 4 bases, and 15 bases lay in between. Germline loops: CDR1 SGHAT, CDR2 FQNNGV. The CDR3 consists of 14 residues. CDR3 DNA sequence: TGTGCCAGCAGCACGGACGGAAATGCTTACGAGCAGTACTTC. Protein product: CASSTDGNAYEQYF.

This clonotype appeared many times. The chain carries TRBV6-1 and TRBJ1-6; D is possibly TRBD1 (5 bases). Trimming removed 7 bases from V and 9 bases from J, with 19 bases in between. Germline CDR1 reads MNHNS; CDR2 reads SASEGT. The CDR3 runs to 15 residues. Here the CDR3 reads CASKGYGTPASPLHF. The DNA for the CDR3 is TGTGCCAGCAAGGGCTACGGGACCCCGGCTTCACCCCTCCACTTT.

The V and J genes are TRBV9 and TRBJ1-1; D gene unclear. Germline lookup yields CDR1 SGDLS and CDR2 YYNGEE. V gave up 1 base and J gave up 4 bases, with 8 bases separating them. The CDR3 is made up of 13 amino acids. The CDR3 region has the DNA TGTGCCAGCAGCGTAACTGCCAGCACTGAAGCTTTCTTT. Its protein product is CASSVTASTEAFF.

The chain is built from TRBV29-1 and TRBJ1-1; TRBD1 is a possible D gene (6 bases). The CDR3 totals 10 residues. The V gene lost 7 bases and the J gene lost 6 bases, with 9 bases spanning the gap. Germline-derived CDR1 and CDR2 are SQVTM and ANQGSEA. The CDR3 protein is CSDRVAEAFF. In DNA, the CDR3 is TGCAGCGACAGGGTTGCTGAAGCTTTCTTT. Looking up the rest from reference TRBV29-1 and TRBJ1-1 gives the full variable domain: SAVISQKPSRDICQRGTSLTIQCQVDSQVTMMFWYRQQPGQSLTLIATANQGSEATYESGFVIDKFPISRPNLTFSTLTVSNMSPEDSSIYLCSDRVAEAFFGQGTRLTVV.

This clonotype has only a few counts. The V gene is TRBV24-1, the J gene TRBJ1-2; D unclear. V was trimmed by 3 bases and J by 6 bases, leaving 7 bases between them. Germline V gene lookup returns CDR1 KGHDR and CDR2 SFDVKD. This CDR3 spans 12 amino acids. In nucleotides, the CDR3 is TGTGCCACCAGTGATGCAGGAGATGGCTACACCTTC. Translated: CATSDAGDGYTF.

The chain has TRBV7-2 and TRBJ2-1; 7 bases fit TRBD2. This CDR3 has 16 amino acids. The V gene end was trimmed by 5 bases and the J gene end by 5 bases; junction bases not matched to a gene: 12. The V gene's germline CDR1 is SGHTA and CDR2 FQGNSA. The CDR3 reads CASSPRAGVAHNEQFF. CDR3 bases: TGTGCCAGCAGCCCGAGGGCGGGAGTGGCCCACAATGAGCAGTTCTTC. Filled out from reference TRBV7-2 and TRBJ2-1, the complete variable domain reads GAGVSQSPSNKVTEKGKDVELRCDPISGHTALYWYRQSLGQGLEFLIYFQGNSAPDKSGLPSDRFSAERTGGSVSTLTIQRTQQEDSAVYLCASSPRAGVAHNEQFFGPGTRLTVL.

This clonotype was seen more than once but under ten times. This sequence joins TRBV6-1 and TRBJ2-5, with D possibly matching TRBD1 (5 bases). Germline assignment: CDR1 MNHNS and CDR2 SASEGT. The CDR3 spans 13 residues. Between the trimmed V and J ends, which lost 7 bases and 0 bases, there was a span of 9 bases. CDR3 loop: CASTSGYQETQYF. CDR3 nucleotide sequence: TGTGCCAGCACGTCAGGGTACCAAGAGACCCAGTACTTC.

This clonotype was observed at least ten times. The rearrangement joins TRBV6-5 to TRBJ2-7; 10 positions match TRBD1. The CDR3 totals 15 residues. V was clipped by 2 bases and J by 2 bases; unmatched bases: 3. Germline-derived CDR1 and CDR2 are MNHEY and SVGAGI. The CDR3: CASSYTGTGAYEQYF. CDR3 bases: TGTGCCAGCAGTTACACCGGGACAGGGGCCTACGAGCAGTACTTC.

This clonotype was picked up many times. The rearrangement uses TRBV28 and TRBJ2-7; 7 bases map to TRBD1. This CDR3 comprises 15 residues. The V and J ends lost 4 bases and 4 bases, in that order; junction bases with no gene match: 10. In germline, CDR1 is MDHEN, CDR2 SYDVKM. The CDR3 reads CASSSSGTATYEQYF. DNA for the CDR3: TGTGCCAGCAGTTCCTCCGGGACAGCGACTTACGAGCAGTACTTC.

The chain recombines TRBV20-1 with TRBJ1-6; D not resolved. The V gene lost 3 bases and the J gene lost 3 bases, with 9 bases spanning the gap. The germline gives CDR1 DFQATT, CDR2 SNEGSKA (reference sequence). CDR3 length: 14 residues. The CDR3 nucleotides are TGCAGTGCTAGCCAGGAGGGCTATAATTCACCCCTCCACTTT. It is translated as CSASQEGYNSPLHF.

The gene calls are TRBV18 and TRBJ1-1; D unresolved. CDR3 length equals 15 residues. Looked up from germline, CDR1 is KGHSH and CDR2 is LQKENI. Deletions cut 1 base from V and 3 bases from J, with 12 bases between. The CDR3 reads CASSPRVSDDTEAFF. The CDR3 DNA reads as TGTGCCAGCTCACCACGCGTGTCCGACGACACTGAAGCTTTCTTT.

This clonotype was found many times. This chain connects TRBV28 to TRBJ2-7; tentatively, D is TRBD1 (6 bases). V was cut by 7 bases and J by 4 bases, with 8 bases left in between. CDR3 size: 11 residues. Germline V lookup: CDR1 MDHEN, CDR2 SYDVKM. The CDR3 protein is CASTQGYEQYF. In DNA form, the CDR3 reads TGTGCCAGCACCCAGGGGTACGAGCAGTACTTC.

This clonotype turned up a few times. J is TRBJ1-2 and V is TRBV2, with unresolved D. The CDR3 has 14 amino acids. V dropped 1 base and J dropped 8 bases, with 14 bases sitting between them. Germline values: CDR1 SNHLY, CDR2 FYNNEI. CDR3: CASSEGGAVLGYTF. CDR3 DNA: TGTGCCAGCAGTGAAGGAGGAGCAGTACTGGGCTACACCTTC.

Turning to this clonotype: At one of its ends the junction is not consistent with the germline gene, which may arise from a read error. CDR3 nucleotide sequence: TGTGCCAGCAGCTCGACGGGGGCGAACTATAGCTACACCTTC. Amino acids: CASSSTGANYSYTF. The chain uses TRBV4-2 and TRBJ1-2; D might be TRBD1 (6 bases). Germline values: CDR1 LGHNA, CDR2 YNFKEQ. The CDR3 extends over 14 amino acids.

V usage is TRBV20-1 and J usage is TRBJ2-5; maybe TRBD2 (7 bases). Looked up from germline, CDR1 is DFQATT and CDR2 is SNEGSKA (reference sequence). CDR3 length equals 16 residues. V was shortened by 0 bases and J by 5 bases, with 19 bases between the two germline ends. CDR3 protein: CSARDRSSGGAETQYF. In nucleotides, the CDR3 is TGCAGTGCTAGAGATCGTTCGAGTGGGGGGGCCGAGACCCAGTACTTC.

V is TRBV6-2 or TRBV6-3 and J is TRBJ2-7; 8 positions agree with TRBD1. Losses at the gene ends were 6 bases for V and 0 bases for J; bases not matched to a gene: 7. The CDR3 has 15 amino acids. The germline V gene has CDR1 MNHEY and CDR2 SVGEGT. The CDR3 loop reads CASRPGTGASYEQYF. The CDR3 DNA sequence: TGTGCCAGCAGACCTGGGACAGGTGCCTCCTACGAGCAGTACTTC.

This clonotype was observed many times. The J gene is TRBJ2-5, the V gene TRBV11-2; perhaps TRBD1 as D (6 bases). Trimming shortened V by 5 bases and J by 1 base, and 14 bases separated the two germline ends. CDR3 length: 15 amino acids. Germline assignment: CDR1 SGHAT and CDR2 FQNNGV. The CDR3 loop reads CASSPRQGSQETQYF. CDR3 in DNA: TGTGCCAGCAGCCCCCGTCAGGGGAGCCAAGAGACCCAGTACTTC.

The chain couples TRBV11-3 to TRBJ1-3; TRBD1 matches 9 bases. Losses at the gene ends were 5 bases for V and 1 base for J; bases not matched to a gene: 3. CDR1 is SGHNT and CDR2 is YENEEA in the germline V gene. The CDR3 runs 15 residues. CDR3 bases: TGTGCCAGCAGCAGAGGACAGGGGTCTGGAAACACCATATATTTT. Translating gives CASSRGQGSGNTIYF.

This clonotype was picked up many times. V gene TRBV28 combines with J gene TRBJ2-5, with D perhaps TRBD1 or TRBD2 (6 bases each). Per the germline V gene, CDR1 is MDHEN and CDR2 is SYDVKM. This CDR3 is built from 16 residues. Trimming pared 6 bases from V and 5 bases from J, leaving 22 bases between. CDR3 loop: CASSRGGGGLGETQYF. The CDR3 nucleotides are TGTGCCAGCAGCCGAGGTGGTGGGGGGCTCGGGGAGACCCAGTACTTC. The variable domain in full, with the rest retrieved from reference TRBV28 and TRBJ2-5, is DVKVTQSSRYLVKRTGEKVFLECVQDMDHENMFWYRQDPGLGLRLIYFSYDVKMKEKGDIPEGYSVSREKKERFSLILESASTNQTSMYLCASSRGGGGLGETQYFGPGTRLLVL.